This TCR beta chain comes out of a study of blood T cell repertoires in COVID-19. About the study: Donors in the United States, Italy and Spain gave samples during acute or convalescent COVID-19. Sample material is recorded as cDNA or gDNA derived from T cells, B-cell-depleted T cells, or PBMCs.

Germline-derived CDR1 and CDR2 are KGHDR and SFDVKD. V was clipped by 7 bases and J by 12 bases, with 21 bases between them. This CDR3 has 14 residues. Followed longitudinally, the Seattle patients had been enrolled during active infection. In the original analysis: Reference gene primers were amplified, and this amplification served to estimate nucleated cell counts. Method: immunoSEQ multiplex PCR; TCRdb's copy keeps in-frame clones and lacks some. V, J and clone size derive from that table, while D and trimming were established from the DNA sequence. The sample lists 300,000 to 350,000 clones; about nine tenths were seen once.

The specimen was peripheral blood. This rearrangement joins TRBV24-1 to TRBJ2-1; perhaps TRBD2 as D (6 bases). This receptor was obtained from a woman aged 55-70 years with COVID-19, enrolled during active disease. Here the CDR3 reads CATSQVGGTVGQFF. The CDR3, as DNA: TGTGCCACCAGCCAGGTAGGAGGGACGGTGGGGCAGTTCTTC.